Listed below are T cell receptor beta chains from one sample, sequenced in a study of T cells in Graves' hyperthyroidism and ophthalmopathy. TCRdb fed the multiplex PCR reads into MiXCR, producing one record per CDR3 protein. The data contain about 740,000 distinct CDR3 sequences, 14% of them singletons. The sequenced sample consisted of blood. These receptors were taken from a woman aged 18-29 years with Graves' hyperthyroidism. CDR3s include the opening cysteine and the closing phenylalanine or tryptophan. D genes are given only for firm matches. For some rows the clone size is stated as once, few or many, or as a class when expanded; others skip it.

clone size	J gene	V gene	D gene	CDR3 protein	CDR3 DNA
many	TRBJ2-1	TRBV12-3/TRBV12-4	-	CASSLSWGRNEQFF	TGTGCCAGCAGTTTAAGTTGGGGTAGGAATGAGCAGTTCTTC
many	TRBJ1-2	TRBV18	-	CASSPPEGDYGYTF	TGTGCCAGCTCACCACCGGAGGGAGACTATGGCTACACCTTC
-	TRBJ2-3	TRBV5-5	TRBD2	CASSFRTSGIDSPTDTQYF	TGTGCCAGCAGCTTTCGGACTAGCGGGATAGATAGTCCGACAGATACGCAGTATTTT
many	TRBJ1-6	TRBV30	-	CAWTPEGNSPLHF	TGTGCCTGGACCCCGGAGGGGAATTCACCCCTCCACTTT
many	TRBJ2-1	TRBV20-1	-	CSASFGAPSYNEQFF	TGCAGTGCTAGTTTCGGGGCGCCTTCCTACAATGAGCAGTTCTTC
once	TRBJ1-5	TRBV25-1	-	CASSFSGVSYSNQPQHF	TGTGCCAGCAGTTTTTCAGGGGTCTCCTATAGCAATCAGCCCCAGCATTTT
-	TRBJ2-7	TRBV19	-	CASSPGAGAYEQYF	TGTGCCAGTAGTCCCGGGGCTGGGGCCTACGAGCAGTACTTC
few	TRBJ2-5	TRBV27	-	CASSPGGSETQYF	TGTGCCAGCAGCCCGGGGGGCTCAGAGACCCAGTACTTC
-	TRBJ2-2	TRBV6-1	TRBD2	CASRPRLAGVSGELFF	TGTGCCAGCAGACCCCGACTAGCTGGGGTTTCCGGGGAGCTGTTTTTT
many	TRBJ2-3	TRBV20-1	-	CSARVEGGDTQYF	TGCAGTGCTAGAGTTGAAGGGGGGGATACGCAGTATTTT
many	TRBJ1-5	TRBV10-3	TRBD1	CAISGTDSNQPQHF	TGTGCCATCAGCGGGACAGACAGCAATCAGCCCCAGCATTTT
few	TRBJ2-1	TRBV13	TRBD1	CASSRSITTGGRNEQFF	TGTGCCAGCAGCCGAAGCATAACCACAGGGGGCCGCAATGAGCAGTTCTTC
-	TRBJ2-5	TRBV6-2/TRBV6-3	-	CASSYLRGQETQYF	TGTGCCAGCAGTTACTTACGGGGGCAAGAGACCCAGTACTTC
few	TRBJ1-6	TRBV28	TRBD1	CASSLQGGRISPLHF	TGTGCCAGCAGTTTACAGGGGGGCCGTATTTCACCCCTCCACTTT
many	TRBJ1-1	TRBV11-3	-	CASSLAAGALHTEAFF	TGTGCCAGCAGCTTAGCGGCGGGAGCTCTCCACACTGAAGCTTTCTTT
-	TRBJ1-1	TRBV12-3/TRBV12-4	-	CASSLRGGDYTEAFF	TGTGCCAGCAGTCTTCGGGGGGGGGACTACACTGAAGCTTTCTTT
-	TRBJ2-5	TRBV7-2	TRBD2	CASSLAKLAGVWETQYF	TGTGCCAGCAGCTTAGCTAAACTAGCGGGAGTTTGGGAGACCCAGTACTTC
few	TRBJ2-2	TRBV6-1	TRBD2	CASNRGTSGTPGELFF	TGTGCCAGCAACCGAGGGACTAGCGGGACCCCCGGGGAGCTGTTTTTT
many	TRBJ2-3	TRBV7-9	-	CASSLGVVGWEDTQYF	TGTGCCAGCAGCTTAGGAGTCGTGGGTTGGGAAGATACGCAGTATTTT
many	TRBJ2-1	TRBV2	-	CASSEGWGQAYNEQFF	TGTGCCAGCAGTGAAGGATGGGGCCAGGCTTACAATGAGCAGTTCTTC